The clone carrying this T cell receptor beta chain was observed a few times. The antigen is undetermined. This entry is derived from a study of post-analysis software for immune sequencing data. Study in general: Patients had relapsing-remitting, secondary progressive or progressive-relapsing multiple sclerosis; some lacked subtype. General study points: Five TRBV segments, including TRBV5-6, TRBV5-1 and TRBV20-1, were more frequent in patients than controls.

Incorporated into the TCR beta cDNA libraries were unique molecular identifiers, which served to reduce PCR and sequencing biases. TCRdb re-derived calls from the PCR reads in MiXCR, one entry per CDR3 protein. Of more than 500,000 distinct CDR3 sequences listed, roughly 34% are singletons. The CDR3 runs to 15 residues. V gave up 3 bases and J gave up 5 bases, with 16 bases separating them. Germline V gene lookup returns CDR1 SEHNR and CDR2 FQNEAQ (reference sequence). This TCR derives from a girl aged 2-17 years with multiple sclerosis. Sequencing was done on a sample of blood. The chain is built from TRBV7-9 and TRBJ2-5; the D is unclear. The CDR3 is CASSFLPGPLETQYF. DNA for the CDR3: TGTGCCAGCAGCTTTCTACCCGGGCCCCTGGAGACCCAGTACTTC.